This record covers a single T cell receptor beta chain. What it binds is unknown. Primers: 60 Vbeta forward and 13 Jbeta reverse. Some clones are missing from TCRdb's copy, which holds only in-frame ones; the method was immunoSEQ multiplex PCR. The sample has roughly 150,000 clones; about 72% are singletons. There are 14 residues in the CDR3. Germline V gene data show CDR1 as MNHEY and CDR2 as SMNVEV (reference sequence). Trimming left V 5 bases short and J 1 base short, with 9 bases between. This entry comes from a study of cytomegalovirus exposure and HLA in healthy donors. Study-wide points: In a later analysis, HLA-associated TCR beta chains were more clonally expanded than equally common others. As immune exposure information, only CMV serostatus was available.

Sequencing used PBMCs. The chain joins TRBV27 to TRBJ1-5; no clear D gene. This clonotype originated in a male donor in good health and CMV-seronegative. The CDR3 region is CASSTLTSNQPQHF. The CDR3 nucleotides are TGTGCCAGCAGTACATTAACCAGCAATCAGCCCCAGCATTTT.